This TCR beta chain is drawn from a study of T cell repertoires in cytomegalovirus infection. Turning to the study itself: From public TCR beta signatures came an indication of both CMV infection and matching HLA type.

Broader study findings: CMV-specific TCR beta clonotypes restricted by HLA-C were the ones dominating the ex vivo response. Carriers of CMV plus the relevant HLA were identified by cumulative public TCR beta family frequency.

TCRdb processed the reads anew with MiXCR; each CDR3 protein has one entry. The profile shows 500,000 to 600,000 distinct CDR3 sequences, 16% of them singletons. The CDR3 is 13 amino acids. V was shortened by 5 bases and J by 5 bases, with 9 bases between the two germline ends. Germline loops: CDR1 MNHGY, CDR2 SAAAGT. Concerning this clonotype itself: Antigen specificity is unknown.

This chain joins TRBV6-8 and TRBJ2-2; D not resolved. Sequenced input: CD8+ T cells from PBMCs. The TCR originated in a human donor in good health (CMV status not recorded). Some clones in this sample may be carry-over from other donors' samples. The CDR3 reads CASSVPDTGELFF. DNA of the CDR3: TGTGCCAGCAGTGTCCCAGATACCGGGGAGCTGTTTTTT.